The rows below give T cell receptor beta chains drawn from one sample of a study of cytotoxic CD8 clonotypes in ibrutinib-treated CLL. Clones were read by immunoSEQ multiplex PCR, and TCRdb kept only the in-frame ones, dropping some. The profile shows about 250,000 clones, 70% of them singletons. This specimen was PBMCs, taken after 24 months of ibrutinib treatment. Every receptor here comes from a human donor with chronic lymphocytic leukemia. Both conserved end residues are part of each CDR3. A D gene is named only where the DNA matches it firmly. Clone size is shown for a subset of rows, as once, few, many or a class of expanded clone.

TRBD1 | TRBJ2-7 | . | 16 | TRBV29-1 | CSVEGRRQGGFYEQYF | TGCAGCGTTGAAGGAAGGCGACAGGGGGGCTTCTACGAGCAGTACTTC
. | TRBJ1-4 | . | 15 | TRBV2 | CASSGMGPSGEKLFF | TGTGCCAGCAGTGGTATGGGACCCTCTGGTGAAAAACTGTTTTTT
. | TRBJ1-1 | . | 11 | TRBV6-4 | CASSIPRAAFF | TGTGCCAGCAGTATACCGAGAGCAGCTTTCTTT
TRBD1 | TRBJ2-2 | . | 18 | TRBV19 | CASSIWPRTGGFLGELFF | TGTGCCAGTAGTATATGGCCAAGGACAGGGGGCTTTCTCGGGGAGCTGTTTTTT
TRBD2 | TRBJ2-1 | . | 15 | TRBV19 | CASSPLAGVGNEQFF | TGTGCCAGTAGTCCCCTAGCGGGAGTAGGTAATGAGCAGTTCTTC
. | TRBJ1-3 | . | 12 | TRBV28 | CASSFLSNTIYF | TGTGCCAGCAGTTTCCTCTCAAACACCATATATTTT
TRBD1 | TRBJ2-2 | . | 14 | TRBV19 | CASRRDRGPGELFF | TGTGCCAGTAGAAGGGACAGGGGGCCCGGGGAGCTGTTTTTT
. | TRBJ2-1 | . | 15 | TRBV27 | CASSLASTSYNEQFF | TGTGCCAGCAGTTTAGCTAGCACCTCCTACAATGAGCAGTTCTTC
TRBD2 | TRBJ2-1 | . | 15 | TRBV7-2 | CASSLVGTSGGEQFF | TGTGCCAGCAGCTTAGTCGGGACTAGCGGGGGTGAGCAGTTCTTC
. | TRBJ2-5 | . | 18 | TRBV9 | CASSVGGSGSVLQETQYF | TGTGCCAGCAGCGTAGGAGGTAGCGGCAGCGTCCTACAAGAGACCCAGTACTTC
. | TRBJ2-7 | . | 14 | TRBV6-1 | CASTLSHRTYEQYF | TGTGCCAGCACCCTAAGTCACAGAACCTACGAGCAGTACTTC
. | TRBJ2-7 | few | 13 | TRBV5-1 | CASSSGYTGEQYF | TGCGCCAGCAGCTCTGGATACACCGGCGAGCAGTACTTC
. | TRBJ2-7 | . | 15 | TRBV5-1 | CASSPTVGSDHEQYF | TGCGCCAGCAGCCCCACGGTAGGTAGCGACCACGAGCAGTACTTC
. | TRBJ1-5 | few | 14 | TRBV6-1 | CASSWPGGYQPQHF | TGTGCCAGCAGTTGGCCGGGGGGTTATCAGCCCCAGCATTTT
TRBD2 | TRBJ2-3 | few | 14 | TRBV27 | CASSRLAGGDTQYF | TGTGCCAGCAGTCGGCTAGCGGGAGGAGATACGCAGTATTTT
. | TRBJ1-5 | . | 14 | TRBV6-5 | CASRNRDSPQPQHF | TGTGCCAGCAGAAATCGGGATTCCCCTCAGCCCCAGCATTTT
TRBD1 | TRBJ2-2 | once | 16 | TRBV7-3 | CASSSPGTGYTGELFF | TGTGCCAGCAGCTCCCCCGGGACAGGGTACACCGGGGAGCTGTTTTTT
. | TRBJ2-7 | once | 15 | TRBV28 | CASTVTGRGSYEQYF | TGTGCCAGCACTGTTACCGGACGGGGCTCCTACGAGCAGTACTTC
. | TRBJ2-3 | . | 13 | TRBV5-1 | CASSHSSADTQYF | TGCGCCAGCAGCCACTCTAGCGCAGATACGCAGTATTTT
TRBD1 | TRBJ2-5 | . | 15 | TRBV28 | CASSFQGALQETQYF | TGTGCCAGCAGTTTTCAGGGGGCCTTACAAGAGACCCAGTACTTC
. | TRBJ1-1 | . | 13 | TRBV16 | CASSPFLNTEAFF | TGTGCCAGCAGCCCCTTCCTAAACACTGAAGCTTTCTTT
TRBD1 | TRBJ2-5 | few | 14 | TRBV19 | CASSIATGGETQYF | TGTGCCAGTAGTATAGCCACAGGGGGCGAGACCCAGTACTTC
. | TRBJ1-4 | . | 16 | TRBV7-9 | CASSPPGTATNEKLFF | TGTGCCAGCAGCCCCCCTGGGACGGCAACTAATGAAAAACTGTTTTTT
. | TRBJ2-3 | few | 14 | TRBV9 | CASSPSGWTDTQYF | TGTGCCAGCAGCCCCTCCGGGTGGACAGATACGCAGTATTTT
TRBD2 | TRBJ2-7 | . | 16 | TRBV2 | CATFSGTSGRTEEQYF | TGTGCCACCTTCTCCGGGACTAGCGGGAGGACGGAGGAGCAGTACTTC
. | TRBJ2-7 | . | 12 | TRBV4-1 | CASSQGGGEQYF | TGCGCCAGCAGTCAAGGAGGGGGCGAGCAGTACTTC
TRBD1 | TRBJ2-7 | . | 15 | TRBV6-5 | CASSPLQTGVGEQYF | TGTGCCAGCAGTCCCCTTCAAACAGGGGTGGGCGAGCAGTACTTC
TRBD1 | TRBJ2-4 | . | 14 | TRBV28 | CASSIPGQGHIQYF | TGTGCCAGCAGTATCCCGGGACAGGGCCACATTCAGTACTTC
. | TRBJ1-1 | . | 12 | TRBV7-3 | CASSPTAGEAFF | TGTGCCAGCAGCCCCACGGCTGGTGAAGCTTTCTTT
. | TRBJ1-3 | . | 16 | TRBV30 | CAWSGETGSSGNTIYF | TGTGCCTGGAGTGGCGAAACAGGGAGCTCTGGAAACACCATATATTTT
. | TRBJ2-1 | few | 15 | TRBV7-9 | CASSLLEGSYNEQFF | TGTGCCAGCAGCTTACTTGAAGGGTCCTACAATGAGCAGTTCTTC
TRBD1 | TRBJ1-4 | . | 13 | TRBV6-5 | CASGQGANEKLFF | TGTGCCAGCGGACAGGGGGCTAATGAAAAACTGTTTTTT
. | TRBJ2-1 | . | 16 | TRBV6-5 | CASSYNWDGSYNEQFF | TGTGCCAGCAGTTACAACTGGGACGGATCCTACAATGAGCAGTTCTTC
. | TRBJ2-7 | . | 12 | TRBV28 | CASTPGSYEQYF | TGTGCCAGCACTCCAGGGTCCTACGAGCAGTACTTC
TRBD1 | TRBJ2-1 | . | 14 | TRBV18 | CASSLQGASGEQFF | TGTGCCAGCTCCCTCCAGGGGGCGAGCGGTGAGCAGTTCTTC
. | TRBJ1-5 | . | 17 | TRBV7-8 | CASSTPRGTGSNQPQHF | TGTGCCAGCTCAACCCCGAGAGGGACTGGGAGCAATCAGCCCCAGCATTTT
. | TRBJ2-4 | . | 16 | TRBV7-2 | CASSLRGSLAKNIQYF | TGTGCCAGCAGCTTAAGAGGTTCGCTAGCCAAAAACATTCAGTACTTC
. | TRBJ2-5 | . | 14 | TRBV5-4 | CASSLGGPQETQYF | TGTGCCAGCAGCTTGGGAGGGCCCCAAGAGACCCAGTACTTC
TRBD2 | TRBJ2-3 | . | 18 | TRBV2 | CASSASGSKSFSTDTQYF | TGTGCCAGCAGCGCTAGCGGGAGTAAGTCTTTTAGCACAGATACGCAGTATTTT
TRBD2 | TRBJ2-1 | few | 15 | TRBV11-2 | CASSLGGRAGDEQFF | TGTGCCAGCAGCCTAGGCGGGAGGGCCGGGGATGAGCAGTTCTTC
. | TRBJ1-5 | few | 15 | TRBV6-1 | CASSDQDASNQPQHF | TGTGCCAGCAGTGACCAGGACGCGAGCAATCAGCCCCAGCATTTT
. | TRBJ1-4 | . | 13 | TRBV19 | CASGKATNEKLFF | TGTGCCAGTGGGAAAGCAACTAATGAAAAACTGTTTTTT
. | TRBJ2-1 | . | 17 | TRBV11-3 | CASSPSRDGSSYNEQFF | TGTGCCAGCAGCCCGTCCCGGGACGGGAGCTCCTACAATGAGCAGTTCTTC
. | TRBJ2-1 | . | 13 | TRBV9 | CASSLSGGNEQFF | TGTGCCAGCAGCCTAAGTGGGGGGAATGAGCAGTTCTTC
. | TRBJ2-1 | few | 13 | TRBV7-2 | CASSLGLYNEQFF | TGTGCCAGCAGCTTGGGACTTTACAATGAGCAGTTCTTC
TRBD1 | TRBJ2-1 | . | 13 | TRBV11-3 | CASSKGQYNEQFF | TGTGCCAGCAGCAAGGGACAGTACAATGAGCAGTTCTTC
. | TRBJ2-2 | . | 17 | TRBV30 | CAWSVRGWGRISGELFF | TGTGCCTGGAGTGTACGCGGCTGGGGGCGGATTTCCGGGGAGCTGTTTTTT
TRBD1 | TRBJ1-2 | . | 17 | TRBV4-2 | CASSQDIGTEANYGYTF | TGTGCCAGCAGCCAAGATATCGGGACAGAGGCTAACTATGGCTACACCTTC
. | TRBJ1-1 | . | 14 | TRBV5-1 | CASSWGPPNTEAFF | TGCGCCAGCAGCTGGGGCCCCCCGAACACTGAAGCTTTCTTT
TRBD1 | TRBJ2-7 | once | 15 | TRBV28 | CASSLTGQGAREQYF | TGTGCCAGCAGTTTAACGGGACAGGGGGCTCGCGAGCAGTACTTC
. | TRBJ1-4 | . | 13 | TRBV11-2 | CASSFIDLEKLFF | TGTGCCAGCAGCTTTATCGACCTTGAAAAACTGTTTTTT
TRBD2 | TRBJ2-3 | . | 15 | TRBV18 | CASSLLAGVVDTQYF | TGTGCCAGCTCACTACTAGCGGGAGTGGTAGATACGCAGTATTTT
. | TRBJ2-5 | . | 12 | TRBV19 | CASRGDQETQYF | TGTGCCAGTAGGGGGGACCAAGAGACCCAGTACTTC
. | TRBJ1-2 | . | 14 | TRBV27 | CASSLDGPSDGYTF | TGTGCCAGCAGTTTAGACGGGCCATCCGATGGCTACACCTTC
TRBD1 | TRBJ1-2 | . | 16 | TRBV19 | CASRPRTGVFPYGYTF | TGTGCCAGTCGGCCCAGGACAGGGGTGTTTCCCTATGGCTACACCTTC
. | TRBJ1-1 | few | 13 | TRBV19 | CASSIGQGYEAFF | TGTGCCAGTAGTATTGGGCAGGGCTATGAAGCTTTCTTT
. | TRBJ1-4 | . | 12 | TRBV19 | CASSEYGEKLFF | TGTGCCAGTAGCGAGTATGGTGAAAAACTGTTTTTT
. | TRBJ2-7 | few | 16 | TRBV10-2 | CASSERRAEWDYEQYF | TGCGCCAGCAGTGAGAGGAGGGCTGAATGGGACTACGAGCAGTACTTC